This TCR beta chain was obtained from a study of cytomegalovirus exposure and HLA in healthy donors. V was pared by 3 bases and J by 8 bases, with 14 bases between. CDR3 length equals 14 residues. Per the germline V gene, CDR1 is MDHEN and CDR2 is SYDVKM. Findings and caveats of the study: Across HLA loci, a later analysis found differing TCR association rates, with DRB1 most and HLA-C fewest.

With respect to this clone: The antigen is not known.

The PCR contained 60 Vbeta and 13 Jbeta primers. Generated by immunoSEQ multiplex PCR, the TCRdb table keeps only in-frame clones and is missing some. The sample consists of around 190,000 clones, almost 85% of them appearing once. The sequence was collected from a woman in her forties or fifties in good health and CMV-seronegative. The specimen sequenced was PBMCs. The chain carries TRBV28 and TRBJ2-4; TRBD1 is a possible D gene (5 bases). CDR3 sequence reads: CASSFGRGPDIQYF. The CDR3 DNA reads TGTGCCAGCAGTTTTGGTAGGGGTCCCGACATTCAGTACTTC.